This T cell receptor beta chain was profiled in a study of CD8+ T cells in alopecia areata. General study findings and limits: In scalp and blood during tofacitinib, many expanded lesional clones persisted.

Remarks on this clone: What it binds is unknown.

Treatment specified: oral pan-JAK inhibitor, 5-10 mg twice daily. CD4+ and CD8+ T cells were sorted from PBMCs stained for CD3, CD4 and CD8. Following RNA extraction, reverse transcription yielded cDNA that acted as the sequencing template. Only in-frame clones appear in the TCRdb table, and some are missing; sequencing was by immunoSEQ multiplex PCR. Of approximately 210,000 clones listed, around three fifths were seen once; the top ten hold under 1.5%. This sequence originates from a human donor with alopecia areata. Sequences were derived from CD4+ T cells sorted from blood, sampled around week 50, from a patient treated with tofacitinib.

The CDR3, as DNA: TGCAGCGGAGAGACCGGGGATACGCAGTATTTT. It translates to CSGETGDTQYF. The chain combines TRBV29-1 with TRBJ2-3; D gene ambiguous. Germline loops: CDR1 SQVTM, CDR2 ANQGSEA. Trimming pared 7 bases from V and 6 bases from J, leaving 11 bases between. The length of the CDR3 is 11 residues.